These T cell receptor beta chains were read from a single sample in a study of CD8+ T cells in alopecia areata. The repertoire was sequenced with immunoSEQ multiplex PCR; TCRdb's copy has only in-frame clones and lacks some. The table has around 250,000 clones, roughly two thirds seen once. Material: CD4+ T cells sorted from blood, obtained at week 0. Every receptor here comes from a human donor with alopecia areata. CDR3s leave out the opening cysteine and the closing phenylalanine or tryptophan. Each record gives: V gene, J gene, CDR3 protein.

V: TRBV7-6
J: TRBJ2-5
CDR3: ASSLVAGGETQY

V: TRBV30
J: TRBJ1-6
CDR3: AYSLPGNNSPLH

V: TRBV7-2
J: TRBJ2-7
CDR3: ASSQGTPYEQY

V: TRBV2
J: TRBJ2-5
CDR3: ASVRGNQETQY

V: TRBV7-2
J: TRBJ1-5
CDR3: ASSPQGRGQPQH

V: TRBV9
J: TRBJ1-2
CDR3: ASSVVNYGYT

V: TRBV6-5
J: TRBJ2-7
CDR3: ASSRRGEDPYEQY

V: TRBV4-1
J: TRBJ1-2
CDR3: ASSWDSLYGYT

V: TRBV5-4
J: TRBJ2-4
CDR3: ASSLDPSGGAGAKNIQY

V: TRBV30
J: TRBJ1-6
CDR3: AWRRDTNNSPLH

V: TRBV30
J: TRBJ2-2
CDR3: AWSRGVLGNTGELF

V: TRBV11-2
J: TRBJ2-2
CDR3: ASSFHTGELF

V: TRBV7-9
J: TRBJ1-6
CDR3: ASSLELKPLH

V: TRBV13
J: TRBJ2-5
CDR3: ASSLVQETQY

V: TRBV29-1
J: TRBJ2-1
CDR3: SVESMGQGISAGGYNEQF

V: TRBV5-8
J: TRBJ2-5
CDR3: ASSYYLQETQY

V: TRBV30
J: TRBJ2-3
CDR3: AWSVTLDTQY